The TCR beta chain described here comes from a study of T cells after posttransplantation cyclophosphamide. General study results and limits: Blood and skin or GI T cell repertoires showed limited TRB overlap. Recipient CMV seropositivity and CMV reactivation strongly tracked TRB clonality.

Cyclophosphamide on days +3 and +4 followed busulfan-fludarabine conditioning and a marrow graft. Clones were sequenced by immunoSEQ multiplex PCR, and TCRdb holds only the in-frame ones, with some missing. The table includes roughly 12,000 clones, roughly 1.9% detected once. In regard to this clone: Antigen specificity is unknown.

The germline gives CDR1 LNHDA, CDR2 SQIVND (reference sequence). V lost 1 base and J lost 3, with 9 bases in between. The CDR3 is 15 amino acids. This material consisted of PBMCs, taken after allogeneic stem cell transplant with posttransplant cyclophosphamide. This chain uses TRBV19 with TRBJ2-2; maybe TRBD1 (6 bases). The source of this sequence is a young adult male patient who received an allogeneic stem cell transplant from a related donor, was CMV-positive, and had no GVHD. Some T cells here may be from the graft donor. CDR3 bases: TGTGCCAGTAGTATAGGGGGGACATACACCGGGGAGCTGTTTTTT. Amino acids: CASSIGGTYTGELFF.